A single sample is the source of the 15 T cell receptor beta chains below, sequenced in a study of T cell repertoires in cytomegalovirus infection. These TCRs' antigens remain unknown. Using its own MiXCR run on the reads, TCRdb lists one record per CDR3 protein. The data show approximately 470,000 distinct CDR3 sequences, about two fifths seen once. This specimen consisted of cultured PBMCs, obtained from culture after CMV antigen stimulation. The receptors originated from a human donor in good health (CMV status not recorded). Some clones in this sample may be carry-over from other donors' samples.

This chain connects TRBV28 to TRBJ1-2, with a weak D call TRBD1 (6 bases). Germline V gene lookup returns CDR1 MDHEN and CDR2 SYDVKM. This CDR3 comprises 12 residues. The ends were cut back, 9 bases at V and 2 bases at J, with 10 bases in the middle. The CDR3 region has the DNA TGTGCCAGTGACGACAGGAACTATGGCTACACCTTC. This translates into CASDDRNYGYTF.

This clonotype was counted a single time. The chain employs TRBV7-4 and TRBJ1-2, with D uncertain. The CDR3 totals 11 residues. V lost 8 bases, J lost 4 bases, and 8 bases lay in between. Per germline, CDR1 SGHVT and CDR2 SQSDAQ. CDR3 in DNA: TGTGCCAGCGAAGTTTCCTATGGCTACACCTTC. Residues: CASEVSYGYTF.

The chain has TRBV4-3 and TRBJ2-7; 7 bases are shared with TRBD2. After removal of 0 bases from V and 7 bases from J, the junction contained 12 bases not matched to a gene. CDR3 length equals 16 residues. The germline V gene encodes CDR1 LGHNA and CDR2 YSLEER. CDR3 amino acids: CASSQEASGPPGEQYF. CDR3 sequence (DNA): TGCGCCAGCAGCCAAGAGGCTAGCGGACCGCCAGGGGAGCAGTACTTC.

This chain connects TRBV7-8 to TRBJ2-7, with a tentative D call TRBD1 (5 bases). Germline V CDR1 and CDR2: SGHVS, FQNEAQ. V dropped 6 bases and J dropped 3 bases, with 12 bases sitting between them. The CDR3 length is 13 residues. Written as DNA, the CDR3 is TGTGCCAGCAGACGTAGGGGAAACTACGAGCAGTACTTC. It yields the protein CASRRRGNYEQYF. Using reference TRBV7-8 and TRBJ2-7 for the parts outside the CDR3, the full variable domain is GAGVSQSPRYKVAKRGQDVALRCDPISGHVSLFWYQQALGQGPEFLTYFQNEAQLDKSGLPSDRFFAERPEGSVSTLKIQRTQQEDSAVYLCASRRRGNYEQYFGPGTRLTVT.

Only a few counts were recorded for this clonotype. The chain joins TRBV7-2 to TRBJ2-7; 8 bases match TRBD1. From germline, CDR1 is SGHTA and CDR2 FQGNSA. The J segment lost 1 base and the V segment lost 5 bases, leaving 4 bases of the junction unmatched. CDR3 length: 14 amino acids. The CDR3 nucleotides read TGTGCCAGCAGCCGCAGGGGGCGATCCTACGAGCAGTACTTC. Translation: CASSRRGRSYEQYF.

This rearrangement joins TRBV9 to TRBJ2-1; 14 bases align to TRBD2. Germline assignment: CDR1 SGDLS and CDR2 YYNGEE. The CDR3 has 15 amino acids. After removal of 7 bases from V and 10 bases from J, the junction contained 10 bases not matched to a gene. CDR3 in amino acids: CASETSGRALGEQFF. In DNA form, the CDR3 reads TGTGCCAGCGAGACTAGCGGGAGGGCCTTAGGCGAGCAGTTCTTC.

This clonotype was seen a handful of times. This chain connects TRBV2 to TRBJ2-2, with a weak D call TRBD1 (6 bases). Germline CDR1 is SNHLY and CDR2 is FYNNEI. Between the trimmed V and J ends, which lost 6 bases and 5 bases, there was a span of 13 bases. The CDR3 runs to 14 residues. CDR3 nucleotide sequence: TGTGCCAGCAGGGAACAGGGCGCAACCGGGGAGCTGTTTTTT. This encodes CASREQGATGELFF.

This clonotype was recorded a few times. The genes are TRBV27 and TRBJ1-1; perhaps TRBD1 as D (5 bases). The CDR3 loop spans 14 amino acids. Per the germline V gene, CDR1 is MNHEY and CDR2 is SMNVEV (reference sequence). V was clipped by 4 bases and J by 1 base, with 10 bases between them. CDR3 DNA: TGTGCCAGCAGTTCGACAGCTCCGAACACTGAAGCTTTCTTT. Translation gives CASSSTAPNTEAFF.

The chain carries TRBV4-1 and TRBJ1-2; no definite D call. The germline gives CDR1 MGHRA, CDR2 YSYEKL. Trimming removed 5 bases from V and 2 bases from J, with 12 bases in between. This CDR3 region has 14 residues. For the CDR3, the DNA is TGCGCCAGCAGCTCAATGGGGAGGAACTATGGCTACACCTTC. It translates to CASSSMGRNYGYTF.

The DNA for the CDR3 is TGCAGTGCGACCGGACTAGCGGGAGATCGCAATGAGCAGTTCTTC. Its translation: CSATGLAGDRNEQFF. V is TRBV20-1 and J is TRBJ2-1, with TRBD2 matching over 13 bases. CDR1 is DFQATT, CDR2 SNEGSKA, per germline (reference sequence). This CDR3 comprises 15 residues. V dropped 6 bases and J dropped 6; count of bases not matched to a gene: 8.

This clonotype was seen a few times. The CDR3 region is CASILTGTETQYF. CDR3 in DNA: TGTGCCAGCATCCTGACAGGGACTGAGACCCAGTACTTC. V usage is TRBV6-1 and J usage is TRBJ2-5, with D perhaps matching TRBD1 (7 bases). Germline lookup yields CDR1 MNHNS and CDR2 SASEGT. Between the trimmed V and J ends, which lost 7 bases and 5 bases, there was a span of 14 bases. This CDR3 has 13 amino acids.

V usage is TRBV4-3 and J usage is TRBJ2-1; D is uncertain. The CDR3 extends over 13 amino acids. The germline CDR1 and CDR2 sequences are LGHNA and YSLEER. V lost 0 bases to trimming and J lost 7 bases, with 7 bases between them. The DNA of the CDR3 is TGCGCCAGCAGCCAAGATGAAGGAAATGAGCAGTTCTTC. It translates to CASSQDEGNEQFF.

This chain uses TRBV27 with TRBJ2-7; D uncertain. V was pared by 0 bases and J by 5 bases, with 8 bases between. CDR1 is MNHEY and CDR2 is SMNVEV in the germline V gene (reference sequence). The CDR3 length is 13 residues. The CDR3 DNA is TGTGCCAGCAGTTTATCGCTGGGCAACGAGCAGTACTTC. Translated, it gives CASSLSLGNEQYF.

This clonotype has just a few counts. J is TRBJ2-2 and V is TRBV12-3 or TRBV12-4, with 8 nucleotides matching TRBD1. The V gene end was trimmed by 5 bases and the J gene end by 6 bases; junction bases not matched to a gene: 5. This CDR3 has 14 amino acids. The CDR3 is CASSATGGSGELFF. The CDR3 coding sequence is TGTGCCAGCAGTGCAACAGGGGGGTCCGGGGAGCTGTTTTTT.

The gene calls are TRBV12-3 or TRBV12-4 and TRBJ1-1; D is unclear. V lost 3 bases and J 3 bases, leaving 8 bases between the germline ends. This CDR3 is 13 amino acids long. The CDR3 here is CASSFGVYTEAFF. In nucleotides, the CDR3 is TGTGCCAGCAGTTTCGGGGTGTACACTGAAGCTTTCTTT.